This T cell receptor beta chain was found in a study of shared clonotypes between healthy human individuals. The CDR3 sequence is 16 residues long. CDR1 is SGHTA, CDR2 FQGNSA, per germline. After removal of 5 bases from V and 2 bases from J, the junction contained 8 bases not matched to a gene. Using immunoSEQ multiplex PCR, the repertoire was profiled, and TCRdb retains in-frame clones only, with some absent. This table holds roughly 500,000 clones, over 60% found once. The origin of this receptor is a woman aged 35 to 49 in good health. Some clones in this sample may be carry-over from other donors' samples. The chain combines TRBV7-2 with TRBJ1-3; 8 bases are shared with TRBD1. The specimen sequenced was PBMCs. The CDR3 sequence: CASSPVGQVTGNTIYF. DNA of the CDR3: TGTGCCAGCAGCCCGGTGGGACAGGTCACTGGAAACACCATATATTTT.